This TCR beta chain was captured in a study of kidney transplant recipient with SARS-CoV-2 infection. Termini included, the CDR3 measures 19 amino acids. MiXCR was run by TCRdb on the reads, yielding one entry per CDR3 protein. The sample shows under 250,000 distinct CDR3 sequences, about 30% of them seen only once. This clonotype was seen ten or more times. It is unclear where the CDR3 begins or ends on the DNA, so no DNA is shown, and the CDR3 is as TCRdb lists it. The V gene is TRBV7-5, the J gene TRBJ1-2. TRBV7-5 is listed as a pseudogene. The sequencing here drew on a blood sample, taken at baseline and between days 110 and 120 from a kidney transplant recipient. This TCR was recovered from a male patient in his thirties who had COVID-19 and was a kidney transplant recipient. Some T cells could come from the graft donor. CDR3 sequence: CISVPENDNEVGKTYGYTF.